The 24 T cell receptor beta chains below all came from one sample that was sequenced in a study of T cells after yellow fever vaccination. TCRdb independently ran MiXCR on the 5' RACE reads; one entry per CDR3 protein. The sample includes a few hundred thousand distinct CDR3 sequences, 7% to 9% of them seen just once. This material consisted of PBMCs, taken approximately 47 days after the first yellow fever vaccination. The receptors were gathered from a man aged 18 to 30 who received the YFV17D yellow fever vaccine.

This chain uses TRBV19 with TRBJ1-1, with D hard to call. In germline, CDR1 is LNHDA, CDR2 SQIVND (reference sequence). Trimming stripped 3 bases from V and 5 bases from J, with 19 bases between. CDR3 size: 16 residues. The CDR3 DNA is TGTGCCAGTAGTATTCTACGGGTTTTAGGACGAACTGAAGCTTTCTTT. This gives the protein CASSILRVLGRTEAFF.

The chain employs TRBV4-3 and TRBJ2-3, with a possible D match to TRBD2 (7 bases). Germline CDR1 is LGHNA and CDR2 is YSLEER. The CDR3 sequence is 16 residues long. Deletions cut 1 base from V and 6 bases from J, with 17 bases between. CDR3 region: CASSQAWGAGGDTQYF. The CDR3 nucleotides are TGCGCCAGCAGCCAAGCTTGGGGGGCCGGGGGGGATACGCAGTATTTT.

This clonotype was counted only a few times. The CDR3 bases are TGCAGTGTGTTACGTGATACGCAGTATTTT. Encoded protein: CSVLRDTQYF. The chain couples TRBV20-1 to TRBJ2-3, with no clear D. Trimming took off 7 bases at V and 6 bases at J, with 8 bases between the two ends. CDR3 size: 10 residues. CDR1 DFQATT and CDR2 SNEGSKA come from the germline V gene (reference sequence).

The chain links TRBV12-3 or TRBV12-4 to TRBJ1-1, with no clear D. CDR3 length: 13 residues. V lost 6 bases and J lost 5, with 13 bases in between. The CDR3 here is CASSPQSSTEAFF. The CDR3 DNA reads TGTGCCAGCAGCCCTCAATCGTCGACTGAAGCTTTCTTT.

V gene TRBV21-1 combines with J gene TRBJ1-2. TRBV21-1 is listed as a pseudogene. The CDR3 covers 15 residues. The CDR3 region is CASSKALYGDYGYTF. CDR3 in DNA: TGTGCCAGCAGCAAAGCGCTGTACGGAGACTATGGCTACACCTTC.

This rearrangement joins TRBV29-1 to TRBJ2-1, with D hard to call. There are 16 residues in the CDR3. The germline V gene encodes CDR1 SQVTM and CDR2 ANQGSEA. V lost 1 base and J lost 2, with 15 bases in between. The CDR3 loop is CSVEVGNYRTYNEQFF. In nucleotides, the CDR3 is TGCAGCGTTGAAGTAGGAAACTACCGCACCTACAATGAGCAGTTCTTC.

This chain uses TRBV4-2 with TRBJ2-1; D may match TRBD1 or TRBD2 (6 bases each). Germline CDR1 is LGHNA and CDR2 is YNFKEQ. The V end lost 0 bases, the J end lost 3 bases, and 12 bases lay between the germline ends. This CDR3 region has 16 residues. DNA of the CDR3: TGTGCCAGCAGCCAAGAAGAAGGGGGGTTCTACAATGAGCAGTTCTTC. Amino acid sequence: CASSQEEGGFYNEQFF.

The chain combines TRBV6-2 or TRBV6-3 with TRBJ1-2; D is uncertain. CDR3 size: 12 residues. CDR1 MNHEY and CDR2 SVGEGT come from the germline V gene. Trimming pared 8 bases from V and 1 base from J, leaving 8 bases between. The CDR3 protein is CASGYINYGYTF. In DNA, the CDR3 is TGTGCCAGCGGATATATTAACTATGGCTACACCTTC.

This sequence joins TRBV12-3 or TRBV12-4 and TRBJ2-7, with TRBD1 matching over 8 bases. V shed 6 bases and J 7 bases; nucleotides not matched to a gene: 11. This CDR3 has 14 residues. CDR3 coding DNA: TGTGCCAGCAGGCCTGGGACAGGTTTTGGGGAGCAGTACTTC. Its protein is CASRPGTGFGEQYF.

This chain connects TRBV28 to TRBJ2-7, with D possibly matching TRBD1 (7 bases). Germline V gives CDR1 MDHEN, CDR2 SYDVKM. The CDR3 totals 13 residues. In DNA, the CDR3 is TGTGTCGCCAGGGGGGTTGAGGCCTACGAGCAGTACGTC. It yields the protein CVARGVEAYEQYV.

A few counts support this clonotype. V and J are TRBV5-1 and TRBJ2-2, with 10 bases lining up with TRBD1. This CDR3 is 17 amino acids long. The V and J ends lost 1 base and 6 bases, in that order; junction bases with no gene match: 9. Per germline, CDR1 SGHRS and CDR2 YFSETQ. In DNA form, the CDR3 reads TGCGCCAGCAGCTTGTGGAGGACAGGGGGACCAGCCGGGGAGCTGTTTTTT. This translates into CASSLWRTGGPAGELFF.

This clonotype was counted between two and nine times. CDR3 coding DNA: TGTGCCAGCAGCTCACAGACTATGGGGGATCACGGGGAGCTGTTTTTT. Protein product: CASSSQTMGDHGELFF. V gene TRBV5-6 combines with J gene TRBJ2-2, with D perhaps assigned TRBD1 or TRBD2 (5 bases each). The CDR3 totals 16 residues. Germline V gene sequence: CDR1 SGHDT, CDR2 YYEEEE. V lost 3 bases, J lost 7 bases, and 19 bases lay in between.

This clonotype was counted only a few times. In DNA form, the CDR3 reads TGTGCCAGCAGCTTAGTATCTCTAGCGGGGACCTACGAGCAGTACTTC. It translates to CASSLVSLAGTYEQYF. V is TRBV11-1 and J is TRBJ2-7; the match to TRBD2 covers 9 bases. Unmatched junction bases numbered 6, after V lost 1 base and J lost 2 bases. The germline CDR1 and CDR2 sequences are SGHAT and FQDESV (reference sequence). The CDR3 consists of 16 residues.

The sample holds a few counts of this clonotype. The chain links TRBV1 to TRBJ1-6; TRBD1, the table's D call, lacks a check against the DNA. TRBV1 corresponds to a pseudogene. CDR3 length: 15 amino acids. Here the CDR3 reads CTSSPETGINSPLHF. CDR3 nucleotides: TGCACCAGCAGCCCCGAGACAGGGATTAATTCACCCCTCCACTTT.

This clonotype was seen more than once but under ten times. The chain is built from TRBV20-1 and TRBJ2-3, with 8 bases fitting TRBD1. The length of the CDR3 is 14 residues. V dropped 4 bases and J dropped 6; count of bases not matched to a gene: 9. Germline CDR1 and CDR2: DFQATT and SNEGSKA (reference sequence). The DNA for the CDR3 is TGCAGTGCTAAGGACAGGGCGGGGTGGGATACGCAGTATTTT. Its protein is CSAKDRAGWDTQYF.

Only a few counts were recorded for this clonotype. The chain is built from TRBV5-1 and TRBJ1-2; D is possibly TRBD1 (5 bases). The CDR3 spans 12 residues. In germline, CDR1 is SGHRS, CDR2 YFSETQ. Trimming took off 3 bases at V and 8 bases at J, with 11 bases between the two ends. The CDR3 protein is CASSSTGWGYTF. CDR3 in DNA: TGCGCCAGCAGCTCCACAGGCTGGGGCTACACCTTC.

This clonotype was detected only a few times. The chain employs TRBV11-1 and TRBJ1-1, with D possibly matching TRBD1 (6 bases). V dropped 5 bases and J dropped 0 bases, with 16 bases sitting between them. The CDR3 has 16 residues. Germline values: CDR1 SGHAT, CDR2 FQDESV (reference sequence). The CDR3 loop reads CASSRGYTGLNTEAFF. Here the CDR3 DNA reads TGTGCCAGCAGCCGAGGTTATACAGGGTTGAACACTGAAGCTTTCTTT.

This clonotype was detected a few times. This chain links TRBV5-1 with TRBJ2-3; 8 bases match TRBD1. CDR1 is SGHRS and CDR2 is YFSETQ in the germline V gene. V lost 3 bases, J lost 2 bases, and 2 bases stayed unmatched. This CDR3 is 14 amino acids long. CDR3 loop: CASSSTGDTDTQYF. The CDR3 DNA sequence: TGCGCCAGCAGCTCGACAGGGGACACAGATACGCAGTATTTT.

This clonotype has only a few counts. V is TRBV30 and J is TRBJ2-1, with TRBD2 identical over 12 bases. The CDR3 spans 14 residues. Germline V lookup: CDR1 GTSNPN, CDR2 SVGIG (reference sequence). J was trimmed by 6 bases and V by 2 bases; bases with no gene match: 2. DNA for the CDR3: TGTGCCTGGAGTACTAGCGGGGGGACCAATGAGCAGTTCTTC. Protein sequence: CAWSTSGGTNEQFF.

The table lists this clonotype with a few counts. The chain links TRBV12-3 or TRBV12-4 to TRBJ1-1, with 7 nucleotides matching TRBD1. The CDR3 has 16 amino acids. Trimming cost V 6 bases and J 4 bases; bases outside gene matches: 14. The CDR3 here is CASSPWGGQLATEAFF. The CDR3 DNA reads as TGTGCCAGCAGCCCTTGGGGGGGACAGTTGGCCACTGAAGCTTTCTTT.

The rearrangement joins TRBV20-1 to TRBJ2-7; TRBD2 matches at 14 bases. Per germline, CDR1 DFQATT and CDR2 SNEGSKA (reference sequence). The CDR3 sequence is 16 residues long. The CDR3 spells CCARRTSGGQSYEQYV. CDR3 DNA sequence: TGCTGTGCTAGGCGGACTAGCGGGGGGCAGTCCTACGAGCAGTACGTC.

This clonotype occurred a few times. The V and J genes are TRBV20-1 and TRBJ2-1; 8 bases match TRBD2. The germline V gene has CDR1 DFQATT and CDR2 SNEGSKA (reference sequence). With V trimmed by 6 bases and J by 1 base, 8 bases remained unmatched. This CDR3 spans 15 amino acids. The DNA of the CDR3 is TGCAGTGCACCTCAGGAGCGGGGGTCCTACAATGAGCAGTTCTTC. Amino acid sequence: CSAPQERGSYNEQFF.

This clonotype was counted many times. V is TRBV20-1 and J is TRBJ2-7; 14 bases are a match to TRBD2. Trimming at V came to 1 base and at J to 6 bases, leaving 8 bases not matched to a gene. The CDR3 totals 16 residues. CDR1 and CDR2 (germline): DFQATT, SNEGSKA (reference sequence). CDR3 in DNA: TGCAGTGCTAGAGCGCGACTAGCGGGGGGGCGGGGCGAGCAGTACTTC. It specifies CSARARLAGGRGEQYF.

As concerns this clonotype: One end of the junction fails to match germline, which may point to a read error. The V and J genes are TRBV27 and TRBJ2-5, with TRBD1 matching over 9 bases. CDR1 and CDR2 (germline): MNHEY, SMNVEV (reference sequence). The CDR3 extends over 17 amino acids. CDR3 in DNA: TGTTCCAGCAGTACCCGGGGGGACAGGGCGTACCAAGAGACCCAGTACTTC. Amino acids: CSSSTRGDRAYQETQYF.